The rows below give T cell receptor beta chains drawn from one sample of a study of neurological immune-mediated disorders. TCRdb passed the 5' RACE reads through MiXCR, listing each CDR3 protein once. This table has more than 20,000 distinct CDR3 sequences, almost 2.5% appearing once. Sequencing used PBMCs. The receptors stem from a woman in her 50s with multiple sclerosis. CDR3s include the opening cysteine and the closing phenylalanine or tryptophan. A D gene is named only where the DNA matches it firmly. Clone size is not always given. Where it is, it says once, few, many or a class for expanded clones.

v_call	j_call	clone_size	d_call	cdr3_aa	cdr3_nt
TRBV2	TRBJ2-3	many	TRBD1	CASSGQGGTDTQYF	TGTGCCAGCAGTGGGCAGGGGGGCACAGATACGCAGTATTTT
TRBV5-5	TRBJ2-1	many	NA	CASSLGGDEQFF	TGTGCCAGCAGCTTGGGTGGAGATGAGCAGTTCTTC
TRBV7-9	TRBJ1-6	many	NA	CASSQTGSPLNF	TGTGCCAGCAGCCAAACAGGCTCACCCCTCAACTTT
TRBV20-1	TRBJ2-5	many	NA	CSARDHYGKETQYF	TGCAGTGCTAGAGACCACTACGGTAAAGAGACCCAGTACTTC
TRBV20-1	TRBJ2-1	many	NA	CSANPGGSYNEQFF	TGCAGTGCTAATCCCGGAGGCTCCTACAATGAGCAGTTCTTC
TRBV27	TRBJ1-1	medium-sized	NA	CASSPLDQMNTEAFF	TGTGCCAGCAGTCCCCTTGACCAGATGAACACTGAAGCTTTCTTT
TRBV29-1	TRBJ2-7	many	TRBD2	CSAIDGPTSGRREQYF	TGCAGCGCTATCGATGGGCCGACTAGCGGGAGGCGCGAGCAGTACTTC
TRBV5-1	TRBJ1-4	many	TRBD1	CASSLTRGLDEKLFF	TGCGCCAGCAGCTTGACCAGGGGGCTTGATGAAAAACTGTTTTTT
TRBV20-1	TRBJ1-1	many	NA	CSARDKGLNTEAFF	TGCAGTGCTAGAGATAAAGGACTTAACACTGAAGCTTTCTTT
TRBV5-1	TRBJ1-4	NA	TRBD1	CASSVNRGQNEKLFF	TGCGCCAGCAGCGTTAACAGGGGGCAGAATGAAAAACTGTTTTTT
TRBV9	TRBJ1-1	many	NA	CASSVRNLIDTEAFF	TGTGCCAGCAGCGTGAGGAACCTAATTGACACTGAAGCTTTCTTT
TRBV20-1	TRBJ2-7	few	TRBD2	CSAPRLAGAHSYEQYF	TGCAGTGCTCCCCGACTAGCGGGGGCCCACTCCTACGAGCAGTACTTC
TRBV20-1	TRBJ1-5	many	TRBD1	CSAEQGQSTHQPQHF	TGCAGTGCTGAACAGGGACAGTCAACGCATCAGCCCCAGCATTTT
TRBV12-3/TRBV12-4	TRBJ1-1	many	NA	CASSFRGRAFF	TGTGCCAGCAGTTTCAGGGGTCGCGCTTTCTTT
TRBV10-3	TRBJ1-1	medium-sized	NA	CAISVTENTEAFF	TGTGCCATCAGTGTAACAGAGAACACTGAAGCTTTCTTT
TRBV7-7	TRBJ2-7	many	NA	CASSPGIAREQYF	TGTGCTAGCAGCCCCGGCATCGCGCGCGAGCAGTACTTC
TRBV7-6	TRBJ2-2	many	NA	CASSLGRNTGELFF	TGTGCCAGCAGCTTAGGGCGGAACACCGGGGAGCTGTTTTTT
TRBV20-1	TRBJ2-3	many	TRBD2	CSARDLAGAQPSTDTQYF	TGCAGTGCTAGAGATCTAGCGGGGGCACAACCTAGCACAGATACGCAGTATTTT
TRBV20-1	TRBJ1-3	many	NA	CSARETGSNTIYF	TGCAGTGCTAGAGAGACAGGTTCAAACACCATATATTTT
TRBV3-1	TRBJ2-5	many	TRBD1	CASSPRDRGFYF	TGTGCCAGCAGCCCCCGGGACAGGGGTTTTTACTTC
TRBV6-5	TRBJ1-3	many	TRBD1	CASSYSMTGATGNTIYF	TGTGCCAGCAGTTACTCGATGACAGGGGCAACGGGAAACACCATATATTTT
TRBV5-1	TRBJ1-5	many	NA	CASSLRGSQPQHF	TGCGCCAGCAGCTTGCGGGGGTCTCAGCCCCAGCATTTT
TRBV24-1	TRBJ2-5	many	TRBD1	CATSGAIGTAQETQYF	TGTGCCACCAGTGGAGCAATCGGGACAGCACAAGAGACCCAGTACTTC
TRBV18	TRBJ2-2	few	NA	CASSQNANTGELFF	TGTGCCAGCTCACAAAACGCGAACACCGGGGAGCTGTTTTTT
TRBV6-5	TRBJ1-1	many	NA	CASSLTGGTEAFF	TGTGCCAGCAGTTTAACAGGAGGCACTGAAGCTTTCTTT
TRBV18	TRBJ2-3	many	NA	CASSPGARDTQYF	TGTGCCAGCTCACCAGGAGCGAGGGATACGCAGTATTTT
TRBV12-3/TRBV12-4	TRBJ2-5	many	TRBD2	CASTPGGSAGETQYF	TGTGCCAGCACTCCCGGCGGGAGCGCGGGAGAGACCCAGTACTTC
TRBV20-1	TRBJ2-1	many	NA	CSARDGGEQFF	TGCAGTGCTAGAGATGGCGGTGAGCAGTTCTTC
TRBV6-5	TRBJ1-6	many	TRBD1	CASSSGTGRSPLHF	TGTGCCAGCAGTTCCGGGACAGGGCGGTCACCCCTCCACTTT
TRBV24-1	TRBJ2-7	few	TRBD1	CATSDAGTGGSYEQYF	TGTGCCACCAGTGATGCCGGGACAGGGGGATCCTACGAGCAGTACTTC
TRBV20-1	TRBJ2-7	many	NA	CSARQAALSYEQYF	TGCAGTGCTAGACAGGCCGCCCTCTCCTACGAGCAGTACTTC
TRBV7-8	TRBJ2-3	medium-sized	NA	CASRLQDTQYF	TGTGCCAGCAGGCTCCAAGATACGCAGTATTTT
TRBV20-1	TRBJ2-1	many	TRBD2	CSARDRTSGSYEGFF	TGCAGTGCTAGAGACCGGACTAGCGGGAGCTACGAAGGGTTCTTC